This record looks at one TCR beta chain sequence and its context. The sample comes from a study of blood T cell repertoires in COVID-19. Data came from immunoSEQ multiplex PCR; TCRdb stores just in-frame clones and leaves some out. The sample holds some 56,000 clones, roughly 83% seen once. CDR3 length: 14 amino acids. CDR1 is GTSNPN, CDR2 SVGIG, per germline (reference sequence). Trimming took 4 bases from V and 0 from J; bases not matched to a gene: 3. The specimen was peripheral blood. The gene calls are TRBV30 and TRBJ1-5, with TRBD1 matching 7 bases. This sequence originates from a woman aged 80 or older with acute or convalescent COVID-19. CDR3 nucleotides: TGTGCCTGGACGACAGGGACTAGCAATCAGCCCCAGCATTTT. This translates into CAWTTGTSNQPQHF.